This T cell receptor beta chain comes out of a study of cytomegalovirus exposure and HLA in healthy donors. The study's findings and limits: It was only CMV serostatus that was available as immune exposure information. Many donors carried some public TCRs, although rarity characterized most TCR sequences. As was reported, the HLA-A and HLA-B alleles of most subjects were accurately predicted from TCR beta sequences. Cytomegalovirus-associated TCR beta chains were listed, numbering 164.

Per germline, CDR1 ENHRY and CDR2 SYGVKD. Deletions cut 3 bases from V and 4 bases from J, with 9 bases between. There are 13 residues in the CDR3. Concerning this clone: The target antigen is unknown.

PCR primers comprised 60 Vbeta and 13 Jbeta primers. TCRdb's copy holds only in-frame clones and misses some; the assay was immunoSEQ multiplex PCR. The data show 130,000 or so clones, over 70% seen once. Sequenced material: PBMCs. This TCR derives from a woman under 30 in good health and CMV-seronegative. The rearrangement joins TRBV10-3 to TRBJ1-2, with D perhaps TRBD1 (6 bases). In nucleotides, the CDR3 is TGTGCCATCAGTGACGACAGGTCCTATGGCTACACCTTC. Translating gives CAISDDRSYGYTF.